A single sample gave rise to the 9 T cell receptor beta chains below, sequenced in a study of OX40 agonist ivuxolimab in advanced cancers. Profiling relied on immunoSEQ multiplex PCR, and the TCRdb table lists in-frame clones only, not all of them. The sample consists of fewer than 65,000 clones, around nine tenths of them appearing once. The sample in question was CD4+ or CD8+ T cells sorted from blood, obtained in a trial of the OX40 agonist ivuxolimab. Receptor source: an adult with an advanced solid tumor such as melanoma, head and neck, liver or kidney cancer.

This sequence joins TRBV25-1 and TRBJ1-1; D not certain. Looked up from germline, CDR1 is MGHDK and CDR2 is SYGVNS. The CDR3 runs to 13 residues. V was shortened by 7 bases and J by 3 bases, with 12 bases between the two germline ends. For the CDR3, the DNA is TGTGCCAGCACCCCCGCGGCTCACACTGAAGCTTTCTTT. Encoded protein: CASTPAAHTEAFF.

The chain employs TRBV6-1 and TRBJ1-5; weak D call: TRBD1 (6 bases). Germline assignment: CDR1 MNHNS and CDR2 SASEGT. There are 17 residues in the CDR3. V lost 1 base and J lost 3, with 16 bases in between. The CDR3 DNA is TGTGCCAGCAGTGAAGGGTGGAGAGGGACATACAATCAGCCCCAGCATTTT. Encoded protein: CASSEGWRGTYNQPQHF.

With respect to this clone: At one end the junction does not follow the germline gene, possibly because of a read error. The rearrangement joins TRBV28 to TRBJ1-1; no clear D gene. The CDR3 length is 15 residues. Germline V gives CDR1 MDHEN, CDR2 SYDVKM. Written as DNA, the CDR3 is TGTGACAGCAGCCCTACCGTTTACATGAACACTGAAGCTTTCTTT. This translates into CDSSPTVYMNTEAFF.

This clone occurred once. This chain connects TRBV28 to TRBJ2-3, with no clear D. The V end was cut by 8 bases, the J end by 6 bases, with 6 bases between. Germline CDR1 MDHEN, CDR2 SYDVKM. The CDR3 loop spans 10 amino acids. Here the CDR3 reads CASGYDTQYF. The CDR3 bases are TGTGCCAGCGGGTATGATACGCAGTATTTT. Filled out from reference TRBV28 and TRBJ2-3, the complete variable domain reads DVKVTQSSRYLVKRTGEKVFLECVQDMDHENMFWYRQDPGLGLRLIYFSYDVKMKEKGDIPEGYSVSREKKERFSLILESASTNQTSMYLCASGYDTQYFGPGTRLTVL.

This chain connects TRBV5-1 to TRBJ2-1; no clear D. The CDR3 has 15 residues. In germline, CDR1 is SGHRS, CDR2 YFSETQ. Trimming took 1 base from V and 0 from J, leaving 8 bases between them. The CDR3 is CASSLFSSSYNEQFF. The CDR3 nucleotides read TGCGCCAGCAGCTTGTTTTCAAGCTCCTACAATGAGCAGTTCTTC.

The J gene is TRBJ2-4, the V gene TRBV10-1; 7 bases are a match to TRBD1. The CDR3 totals 16 residues. From germline, CDR1 is WNHNN and CDR2 SYGVQD (reference sequence). J was trimmed by 0 bases and V by 2 bases; bases with no gene match: 4. The DNA for the CDR3 is TGCGCCAGCAGTGAGACAGGGGTTCTAGCCAAAAACATTCAGTACTTC. Translation gives CASSETGVLAKNIQYF.

The V gene is TRBV4-1, the J gene TRBJ2-3; 12 bases are a match to TRBD2. The CDR3 sequence is 15 residues long. The germline gives CDR1 MGHRA, CDR2 YSYEKL. The trim removed 5 bases at V and 6 bases at J, leaving 6 bases unmatched. CDR3 region: CASSATSGRPDTQYF. Here the CDR3 DNA reads TGCGCCAGCAGCGCAACTAGCGGGAGGCCGGATACGCAGTATTTT.

This clone appeared once. The V and J genes are TRBV28 and TRBJ2-7, with no clear D. V was trimmed by 8 bases and J by 1 base, leaving 15 bases between them. The CDR3 covers 14 residues. Germline V gene data show CDR1 as MDHEN and CDR2 as SYDVKM. The CDR3 loop is CASVKPGGSYEQYF. The CDR3 DNA is TGTGCCAGCGTAAAACCGGGCGGTTCCTACGAGCAGTACTTC. Full variable domain (outside the CDR3, taken from reference TRBV28 and TRBJ2-7): DVKVTQSSRYLVKRTGEKVFLECVQDMDHENMFWYRQDPGLGLRLIYFSYDVKMKEKGDIPEGYSVSREKKERFSLILESASTNQTSMYLCASVKPGGSYEQYFGPGTRLTVT.

This clone was seen just once. This rearrangement joins TRBV29-1 to TRBJ2-3, with D uncertain. The V gene lost 5 bases and the J gene lost 2 bases, with 14 bases spanning the gap. The germline V gene encodes CDR1 SQVTM and CDR2 ANQGSEA. The CDR3 has 14 amino acids. The CDR3 DNA reads as TGCAGCGTTAGTTTTCTCGGGTTCACAGATACGCAGTATTTT. It is translated as CSVSFLGFTDTQYF.